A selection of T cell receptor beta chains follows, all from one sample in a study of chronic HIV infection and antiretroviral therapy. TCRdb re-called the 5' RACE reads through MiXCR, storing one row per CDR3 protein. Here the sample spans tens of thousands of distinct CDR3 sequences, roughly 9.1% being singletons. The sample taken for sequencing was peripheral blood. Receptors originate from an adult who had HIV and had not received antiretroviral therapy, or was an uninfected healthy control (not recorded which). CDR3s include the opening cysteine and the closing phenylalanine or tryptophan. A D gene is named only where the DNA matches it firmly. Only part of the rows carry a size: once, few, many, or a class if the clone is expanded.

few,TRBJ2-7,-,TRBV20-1,CSAGRLGSSYEQYF,TGCAGTGCTGGTAGACTAGGGAGCTCCTACGAGCAGTACTTC
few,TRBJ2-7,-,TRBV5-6,CASSLYPYREQYF,TGTGCCAGCAGCTTGTATCCGTACAGGGAGCAGTACTTC
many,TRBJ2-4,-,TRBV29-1,CSVSGSEAKNIQYF,TGCAGCGTTTCAGGGTCTGAAGCCAAAAACATTCAGTACTTC
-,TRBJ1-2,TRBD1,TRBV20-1,CSAGQGFYYGYTF,TGCAGTGCTGGACAGGGCTTCTACTATGGCTACACCTTC
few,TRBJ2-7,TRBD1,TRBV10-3,CAIGQGASYEQYF,TGTGCCATCGGGCAGGGGGCCTCCTACGAGCAGTACTTC
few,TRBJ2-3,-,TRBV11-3,CASSLGFTDTQYF,TGTGCCAGCAGCTTAGGGTTCACAGATACGCAGTATTTT
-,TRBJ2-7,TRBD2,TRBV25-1,CASSGTGRGSGYEQYF,TGTGCCAGCAGTGGTACGGGGCGGGGGTCGGGATACGAGCAGTACTTC
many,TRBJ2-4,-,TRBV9,CASSANALAKNIQYF,TGTGCCAGCAGCGCCAATGCTCTAGCCAAAAACATTCAGTACTTC
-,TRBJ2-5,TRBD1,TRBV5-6,CASSLEPRGLETQYF,TGTGCCAGCAGCTTGGAACCCAGGGGGCTAGAGACCCAGTACTTC
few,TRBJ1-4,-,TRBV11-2,CASSLDVGSNEKLFF,TGTGCCAGCAGCTTAGATGTAGGCAGTAATGAAAAACTGTTTTTT
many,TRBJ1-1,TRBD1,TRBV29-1,CSVESWTGQNTEAFF,TGCAGCGTTGAATCTTGGACAGGACAGAACACTGAAGCTTTCTTT
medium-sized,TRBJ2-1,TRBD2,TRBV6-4,CASSDSAGGPNEQFF,TGTGCCAGCAGTGACTCAGCGGGGGGGCCCAATGAGCAGTTCTTC
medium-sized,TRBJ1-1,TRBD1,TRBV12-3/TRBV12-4,CASSAGTVTEAFF,TGTGCCAGCAGTGCAGGGACAGTCACTGAAGCTTTCTTT
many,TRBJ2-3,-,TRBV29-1,CSVSREGDTQYF,TGCAGCGTTTCAAGGGAAGGAGATACGCAGTATTTT
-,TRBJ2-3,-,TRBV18,CASSPLAFRTDTQYF,TGTGCCAGCTCACCACTGGCATTCCGCACAGATACGCAGTATTTT
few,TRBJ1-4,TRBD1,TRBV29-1,CSVETDREQEKLFF,TGCAGCGTTGAAACCGACAGGGAACAAGAAAAACTGTTTTTT